This entry lists 18 T cell receptor beta chains sequenced from one sample in a study of blood T cell repertoires in COVID-19. Clones were sequenced by immunoSEQ multiplex PCR, and TCRdb holds only the in-frame ones, with some missing. The table shows about 73,000 clones, with roughly 87% occurring only once. The sequenced material came from peripheral blood. Receptor source: a man older than 75 with acute or convalescent COVID-19.

The J gene is TRBJ2-2, the V gene TRBV12-3 or TRBV12-4; unclear D gene. This CDR3 is built from 13 residues. V was pared by 6 bases and J by 7 bases, with 12 bases between. CDR3 in DNA: TGTGCCAGCAGCTCCCAATACGGCGGGGAGCTGTTTTTT. This encodes CASSSQYGGELFF.

The J gene is TRBJ1-2, the V gene TRBV7-8; 9 bases match TRBD1. There are 15 residues in the CDR3. With 5 bases clipped from V and 4 bases from J, the junction kept 8 bases outside the gene matches. Germline V gene lookup returns CDR1 SGHVS and CDR2 FQNEAQ. The CDR3 spells CASSLATGGSYGYTF. The CDR3 DNA is TGTGCCAGCAGCCTTGCGACAGGGGGAAGCTATGGCTACACCTTC.

The genes are TRBV30 and TRBJ2-2, with D tentatively TRBD2 (5 bases). Germline-derived CDR1 and CDR2 are GTSNPN and SVGIG (reference sequence). V dropped 3 bases and J dropped 1 base, with 9 bases sitting between them. The length of the CDR3 is 14 residues. Here the CDR3 reads CAWSGMGNTGELFF. CDR3 DNA sequence: TGTGCCTGGAGCGGGATGGGGAACACCGGGGAGCTGTTTTTT.

V is TRBV12-3 or TRBV12-4 and J is TRBJ2-5; a weak D match, TRBD2 (5 bases). The CDR3 extends over 11 amino acids. Deletions cut 8 bases from V and 5 bases from J, with 9 bases between. Here the CDR3 reads CASGSGETQYF. The DNA for the CDR3 is TGTGCCAGCGGCTCGGGGGAGACCCAGTACTTC.

The chain recombines TRBV9 with TRBJ2-3; the D gene is possibly TRBD2 (7 bases). Trimming shortened V by 7 bases and J by 4 bases, and 13 bases separated the two germline ends. Per the germline V gene, CDR1 is SGDLS and CDR2 is YYNGEE. The CDR3 has 13 amino acids. In nucleotides, the CDR3 is TGTGCCAGCGGAAAAGGGGGGGCAGATACGCAGTATTTT. This translates into CASGKGGADTQYF.

The CDR3 region is CASSPPSRSSNQPQHF. CDR3 sequence (DNA): TGTGCCAGCTCACCACCGAGTAGAAGTAGCAATCAGCCCCAGCATTTT. The chain is built from TRBV18 and TRBJ1-5; D is unclear. Trimming cost V 0 bases and J 0 bases, with 9 bases left between them. Germline-derived CDR1 and CDR2 are KGHSH and LQKENI. This CDR3 comprises 16 residues. The full variable domain, completed using reference TRBV18 and TRBJ1-5, is NAGVMQNPRHLVRRRGQEARLRCSPMKGHSHVYWYRQLPEEGLKFMVYLQKENIIDESGMPKERFSAEFPKEGPSILRIQQVVRGDSAAYFCASSPPSRSSNQPQHFGDGTRLSIL.

The rearrangement links TRBV7-9 to TRBJ2-7; 10 bases line up with TRBD1. V was clipped by 1 base and J by 6 bases; unmatched bases: 9. The CDR3 extends over 16 amino acids. Germline lookup yields CDR1 SEHNR and CDR2 FQNEAQ (reference sequence). The DNA for the CDR3 is TGTGCCAGCAGCTTAGTCGGGACAGGGGTCTGGGGCGAGCAGTACTTC. Encoded protein: CASSLVGTGVWGEQYF.

V is TRBV2 and J is TRBJ2-1; TRBD2 agrees at 8 bases. Germline V gene sequence: CDR1 SNHLY, CDR2 FYNNEI. This CDR3 is 14 amino acids long. The V and J ends lost 1 base and 6 bases, in that order; junction bases with no gene match: 2. The CDR3 bases are TGTGCCAGCAGTGAAGACGGGACTAGCAATGAGCAGTTCTTC. As protein: CASSEDGTSNEQFF.

The rearrangement joins TRBV29-1 to TRBJ1-5; the match to TRBD1 covers 8 bases. Germline CDR1 reads SQVTM; CDR2 reads ANQGSEA. The CDR3 consists of 13 residues. V was pared by 4 bases and J by 2 bases, with 1 base of the junction left unmatched. The CDR3 DNA follows: TGCAGCGTTGCAGGGGGCGGCAATCAGCCCCAGCATTTT. Translation gives CSVAGGGNQPQHF. The full variable domain, with the rest looked up from reference TRBV29-1 and TRBJ1-5, is SAVISQKPSRDICQRGTSLTIQCQVDSQVTMMFWYRQQPGQSLTLIATANQGSEATYESGFVIDKFPISRPNLTFSTLTVSNMSPEDSSIYLCSVAGGGNQPQHFGDGTRLSIL.

The V call is TRBV11-2, the J call TRBJ2-1; 9 bases line up with TRBD2. V was clipped by 4 bases and J by 4 bases; unmatched bases: 5. This CDR3 has 15 residues. Per the germline V gene, CDR1 is SGHAT and CDR2 is FQNNGV. The DNA for the CDR3 is TGTGCCAGCAGCTCCCTAGCGGGGTATTACAATGAGCAGTTCTTC. It codes for CASSSLAGYYNEQFF. Variable domain in full (rest from reference TRBV11-2 and TRBJ2-1): EAGVAQSPRYKIIEKRQSVAFWCNPISGHATLYWYQQILGQGPKLLIQFQNNGVVDDSQLPKDRFSAERLKGVDSTLKIQPAKLEDSAVYLCASSSLAGYYNEQFFGPGTRLTVL.

J is TRBJ1-1 and V is TRBV24-1; D unclear. V lost 1 base to trimming and J lost 1 base, with 3 bases between them. Per the germline V gene, CDR1 is KGHDR and CDR2 is SFDVKD. The CDR3 is 13 amino acids. This chain's CDR3 is CATSDFRNTEAFF. The CDR3, as DNA: TGTGCCACCAGTGATTTTAGGAACACTGAAGCTTTCTTT.

This clone has more than one count but fewer than ten. The chain is built from TRBV6-5 and TRBJ1-1; D is unresolved. This CDR3 spans 16 amino acids. Germline lookup yields CDR1 MNHEY and CDR2 SVGAGI. V was pared by 0 bases and J by 7 bases, with 18 bases between. The CDR3 spells CASSYSRELPAGEAFF. The DNA for the CDR3 is TGTGCCAGCAGTTACTCCCGGGAGCTACCGGCAGGTGAAGCTTTCTTT.

The V and J genes are TRBV5-4 and TRBJ2-7, with D possibly being TRBD2 (5 bases). Trimming took off 0 bases at V and 0 bases at J, with 13 bases between the two ends. The CDR3 consists of 16 residues. Germline CDR1 SGHNT, CDR2 YYREEE (reference sequence). The CDR3 DNA follows: TGTGCCAGCAGCTTGGGCGGGCGGTCCCACTCCTACGAGCAGTACTTC. Encoded protein: CASSLGGRSHSYEQYF. The complete variable domain, with remaining parts taken from reference TRBV5-4 and TRBJ2-7, reads ETGVTQSPTHLIKTRGQQVTLRCSSQSGHNTVSWYQQALGQGPQFIFQYYREEENGRGNFPPRFSGLQFPNYSSELNVNALELDDSALYLCASSLGGRSHSYEQYFGPGTRLTVT.

The rearrangement joins TRBV3-1 (or the pseudogene TRBV3-2) to TRBJ1-1; a possible D gene is TRBD1 (5 bases). The CDR3 is 12 amino acids. V was pared by 4 bases and J by 11 bases, with 14 bases between. CDR1 LGHDT and CDR2 YNNKEL come from the germline V gene (reference sequence). This chain's CDR3 is CASSLGTMAAFF. For the CDR3, the DNA is TGTGCCAGCAGCCTCGGGACTATGGCTGCTTTCTTT.

This clone was seen a few times. V gene TRBV28 combines with J gene TRBJ1-4, with D possibly being TRBD1 (6 bases). This CDR3 has 13 amino acids. V lost 7 bases to trimming and J lost 6 bases, with 12 bases between them. CDR1 MDHEN and CDR2 SYDVKM come from the germline V gene. The CDR3, as DNA: TGTGCCAGCAAAAAAGGGGGATATGAAAAACTGTTTTTT. Its protein product is CASKKGGYEKLFF. Full variable domain (outside the CDR3, taken from reference TRBV28 and TRBJ1-4): DVKVTQSSRYLVKRTGEKVFLECVQDMDHENMFWYRQDPGLGLRLIYFSYDVKMKEKGDIPEGYSVSREKKERFSLILESASTNQTSMYLCASKKGGYEKLFFGSGTQLSVL.

The chain employs TRBV18 and TRBJ2-5; 7 positions agree with TRBD2. Germline loops: CDR1 KGHSH, CDR2 LQKENI. V was clipped by 3 bases and J by 2 bases; unmatched bases: 6. This CDR3 comprises 15 residues. CDR3: CASSPGTTEQETQYF. The CDR3 DNA sequence: TGTGCCAGCTCACCCGGGACTACCGAGCAAGAGACCCAGTACTTC.

Worth noting for this clone: Other nucleotide sequences in the sample specify the same CDR3. The chain is built from TRBV7-9 and TRBJ1-5; TRBD1 is a possible D gene (5 bases). The CDR3 covers 14 residues. The V gene lost 5 bases and the J gene lost 4 bases, with 12 bases spanning the gap. The germline gives CDR1 SEHNR, CDR2 FQNEAQ (reference sequence). The CDR3 protein is CASSLGQGNQPQHF. The DNA of the CDR3 is TGTGCCAGCAGCCTCGGTCAGGGTAATCAGCCCCAGCATTTT.

The chain is built from TRBV3-1 (or the pseudogene TRBV3-2) and TRBJ2-7; 8 nucleotides match TRBD2. J lost 6 bases, V lost 2 bases, and 6 bases had no gene match. The CDR3 totals 14 residues. Per germline, CDR1 LGHDT and CDR2 YNNKEL (reference sequence). CDR3 nucleotides: TGTGCCAGCAGCCAATGGACACTAGCGGCCGAGCAGTACTTC. Translation gives CASSQWTLAAEQYF.